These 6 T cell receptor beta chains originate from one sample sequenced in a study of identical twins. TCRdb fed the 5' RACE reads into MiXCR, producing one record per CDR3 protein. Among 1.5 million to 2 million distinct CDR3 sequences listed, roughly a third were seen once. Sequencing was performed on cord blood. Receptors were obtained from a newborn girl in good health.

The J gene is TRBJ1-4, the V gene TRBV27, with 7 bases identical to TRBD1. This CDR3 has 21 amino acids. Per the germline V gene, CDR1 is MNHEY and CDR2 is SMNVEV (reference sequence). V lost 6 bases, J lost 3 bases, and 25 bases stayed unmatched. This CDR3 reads CASRKGGPRDTRRKPNEKLFF. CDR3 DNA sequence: TGTGCCAGCAGAAAAGGGGGCCCCCGGGACACCCGGCGAAAGCCTAATGAAAAACTGTTTTTT.

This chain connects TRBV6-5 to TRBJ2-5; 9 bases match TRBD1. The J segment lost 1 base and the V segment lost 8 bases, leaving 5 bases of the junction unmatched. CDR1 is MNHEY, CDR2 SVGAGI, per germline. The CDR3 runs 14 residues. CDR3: CASGWDRVQETQYF. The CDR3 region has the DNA TGTGCCAGCGGTTGGGACAGGGTCCAAGAGACCCAGTACTTC.

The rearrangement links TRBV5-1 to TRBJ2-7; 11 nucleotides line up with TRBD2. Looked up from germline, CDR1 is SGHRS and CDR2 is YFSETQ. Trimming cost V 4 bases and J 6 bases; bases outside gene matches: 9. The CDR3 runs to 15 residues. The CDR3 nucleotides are TGCGCCAGCAGCCAGACTAGCGGGGAAATGGGCGAGCAGTACTTC. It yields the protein CASSQTSGEMGEQYF.

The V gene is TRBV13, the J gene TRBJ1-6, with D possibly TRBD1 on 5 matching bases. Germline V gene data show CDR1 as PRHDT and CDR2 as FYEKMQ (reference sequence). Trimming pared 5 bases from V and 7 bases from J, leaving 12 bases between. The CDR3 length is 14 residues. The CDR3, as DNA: TGTGCCAGCAGCCAAGTAAGGGGAAATTCACCCCTCCACTTT. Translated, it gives CASSQVRGNSPLHF.

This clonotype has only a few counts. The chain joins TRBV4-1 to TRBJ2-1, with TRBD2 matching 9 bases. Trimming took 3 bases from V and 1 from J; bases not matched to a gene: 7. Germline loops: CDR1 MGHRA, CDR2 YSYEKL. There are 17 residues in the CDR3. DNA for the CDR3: TGCGCCAGCAGCCAGGTCGTAGCGGGGGTGTCCTACAATGAGCAGTTCTTC. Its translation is CASSQVVAGVSYNEQFF.

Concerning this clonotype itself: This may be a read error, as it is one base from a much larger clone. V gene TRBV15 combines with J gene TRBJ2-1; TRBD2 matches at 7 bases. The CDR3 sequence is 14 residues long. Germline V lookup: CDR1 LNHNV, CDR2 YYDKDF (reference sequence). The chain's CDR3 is CATSRLADYNERFF. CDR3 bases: TGTGCCACCAGCAGACTAGCGGACTACAATGAGCGGTTCTTC. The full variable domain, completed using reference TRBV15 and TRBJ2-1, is DAMVIQNPRYQVTQFGKPVTLSCSQTLNHNVMYWYQQKSSQAPKLLFHYYDKDFNNEADTPDNFQSRRPNTSFCFLDIRSPGLGDTAMYLCATSRLADYNERFFGPGTRLTVL.